This TCR beta chain was obtained from a study of blood T cells in healthy people across ages (dated by TCRdb to the mid-2010s). For context, the study as a whole: Template switching captured roughly one uniquely barcoded TCR beta cDNA molecule per two T cells in model experiments. Using the same blood draw, the study looked at two additional independent replicas of 1 million unique cDNA reads for two donors, one aged 18 to 30 and the other aged 80 or older. To track age-related changes in TCR beta repertoire diversity, the study relied on deep sequencing normalized with unique cDNA molecular identifiers. Donors of different ages were randomly distributed across sequencing lanes to avoid experimental bias. Donors were grouped into four age groups: young (average approximately 15 years), middle-aged (39), aged (around 56) and long-lived (around 80).

Remarks on this clonotype: Its antigen is unknown. No much larger clone is present one base from it, and per-base qualities are unavailable.

The library came from 5' RACE. Sequencer: Illumina HiSeq 2500. A second roughly 6 to 12 cycle PCR used a sample-barcoded 5' primer and a J-beta primer mix. A unique molecular identifier was introduced onto each TCR beta cDNA molecule by a template-switch 5' adaptor carrying 12 random nucleotides. Each sample yielded at least 2.5 million CDR3-containing paired-end reads. All of the RNA was converted into first-strand cDNA using the Mint cDNA synthesis kit, with a TRBC-specific oligonucleotide serving as the primer. After uracil-DNA glycosylase treatment, a first 18-cycle PCR used universal primers M1SS and BC2_uni_R on all cDNA. The published analysis was carried out like this. Each sample was normalized by randomly selecting 1 million high-quality reads, each carrying a distinct molecular identifier. Instead of being binned into consensus sequences, reads that shared molecular identifiers were thrown out. MiTCR, run with a Q25 quality threshold and the strictest error-elimination algorithm, handled CDR3 identification, clonotype clustering and error correction. Lower-bound total TCR beta diversity was estimated with a nonparametric unseen species model using Euler transformation. Using fastp at Q25 and MiXCR, TCRdb reprocessed the public reads and kept productive beta chains. Every distinct CDR3 protein forms one entry, paired with its most common genes and DNA. TCRdb, not the original authors, processed these V and J calls. The sample table holds about 1.7 million distinct CDR3 sequences, of which 28% were seen once. The top ten hold about 8% of the sample.

The 39 donors, aged about 6 to 95 years, were systemically healthy Caucasian individuals from Russia. Approximately 9 milliliters of peripheral blood were collected from each donor into EDTA-treated Vacutainer tubes. Ficoll-Paque density-gradient centrifugation was used to isolate PBMCs, with at least 6 million per sample. Trizol reagent was used to extract total RNA from the PBMCs, yielding at least 5.5 micrograms per sample. The percentages of naive CD45RAhigh/CD27high T cells were determined by flow cytometry on a PBMC aliquot from every donor. What the research found in general, with its limitations: Compared with the aged group, the long-lived group had more naive CD4+ T cells, fewer expanded clones and increased TCR diversity, a pattern suggesting age selection. Because the CMV infection status of the donors was unknown, age-related changes in expanded clonotypes may potentially have been confounded. As age increased, observed TCR beta diversity per million T cells dropped in a roughly linear way, and a significant reduction was already evident by age around 41. Conclusive comparison of naive and antigen-experienced compartments was prevented by the profiling of bulk unsorted PBMCs. Estimates of total diversity based on one million sequenced T cells were considered lower bounds and underestimates. Observed TCR beta diversity correlated strongly with the percentage of naive T cells measured by flow cytometry.

The sample comprised blood. The TCR originated in a woman under 40 in good health.

The DNA sequence is as follows: TGTGCCAGCAGTCCTAGGCGGGGGTCGCGCACAGATACGCAGTATTTT. This sequence encodes CASSPRRGSRTDTQYF. Recombination linked TRBV28 to TRBJ2-3, and 7 junctional nucleotides match TRBD2. From cysteine to phenylalanine, the CDR3 is 16 amino acids long. Only the CDR3 portion is preserved as DNA: 48 bases, with reading frame beginning at the first base. V is trimmed back by 5 bases and J by 1 base, and the junction contains 9 bases that no gene match accounts for. The germline V gene yields MDHEN for CDR1 and SYDVKM for CDR2.